This TCR beta chain was captured in a study of T-cell reconstitution after alpha-beta-depleted transplantation in children. For TCRbeta, the library was prepared with unique molecular identifiers. In TCRdb, the PCR reads were re-called with MiXCR into one record per CDR3 protein. This sample carries approximately 390,000 distinct CDR3 sequences, under 13% of them seen once, and the ten largest clones take approximately 5%. This clonotype has only a few counts. The CDR3 runs to 11 residues. V was shortened by 9 bases and J by 6 bases, with 9 bases between the two germline ends. CDR1 is MNHNY and CDR2 is SVGAGI in the germline V gene (reference sequence).

This chain joins TRBV6-6 and TRBJ2-1, with D hard to call. The sequence was collected from a human donor who donated a stem cell graft to a child with acute myeloid leukemia. Source: PBMCs from the stem cell graft donor, taken from the stem cell graft. The CDR3, as DNA: TGTGCCAGTAAGCATCGCAATGAGCAGTTCTTC. This codes for CASKHRNEQFF.